This is a list of T cell receptor beta chains from one sample in a study of control samples from healthy donors and cancer patients. TCRdb keeps only in-frame clones here, not all; method: immunoSEQ multiplex PCR. This table holds about 51,000 clones, 80% found once. Sequencing input: blood. The receptors were gathered from an older man in good health. The CDR3 runs from the conserved cysteine through the conserved F or W. The D gene is left open where the match is weak. Size tells how often a clone was seen (once, few, many) or the class of an expanded clone, and some rows leave it out.

>TRBJ1-2|-|-|TRBV4-1
CASSQGRMNYGYTF
TGCGCCAGCAGCCAAGGACGGATGAACTATGGCTACACCTTC
>TRBJ2-6|TRBD1|-|TRBV4-1
CASSQTPLDRAGANVLTF
TGCGCCAGCAGCCAAACACCCCTGGACAGGGCTGGGGCCAACGTCCTGACTTTC
>TRBJ1-5|-|few|TRBV27
CASSRQAYSNQPQHF
TGTGCCAGCAGTAGGCAGGCCTATAGCAATCAGCCCCAGCATTTT
>TRBJ2-5|-|-|TRBV7-6
CASSPATARETQYF
TGTGCCAGCAGCCCCGCGACAGCCCGAGAGACCCAGTACTTC
>TRBJ2-6|TRBD1|-|TRBV11-3
CASSYGDRAGANVLTF
TGTGCCAGCAGCTATGGTGACAGGGCTGGGGCCAACGTCCTGACTTTC
>TRBJ2-7|-|-|TRBV11-2
CASSLGGGSSYEQYF
TGTGCCAGCAGCCTGGGAGGGGGATCCTCCTACGAGCAGTACTTC
>TRBJ2-1|-|-|TRBV6-4
CASSQTGKGNEQFF
TGTGCCAGCAGTCAAACAGGGAAGGGCAATGAGCAGTTCTTC
>TRBJ2-7|TRBD1|-|TRBV19
CASSPGQVRSYEQYF
TGTGCCAGTAGCCCAGGACAGGTGAGATCCTACGAGCAGTACTTC
>TRBJ1-1|TRBD1|-|TRBV5-6
CASSQQGGDTEAFF
TGTGCCAGCAGCCAGCAGGGGGGGGACACTGAAGCTTTCTTT
>TRBJ1-1|-|once|TRBV6-6
CASSYLRSGSEAFF
TGTGCCAGCAGTTACCTAAGATCAGGCAGTGAAGCTTTCTTT
>TRBJ1-5|-|-|TRBV15
CATSRTYFSNQPQHF
TGTGCCACCAGCAGGACATATTTTAGCAATCAGCCCCAGCATTTT
>TRBJ1-1|TRBD1|-|TRBV28
CASSFFRTGGTEAFF
TGTGCCAGCAGTTTCTTCCGGACAGGTGGTACTGAAGCTTTCTTT
>TRBJ2-1|TRBD1|-|TRBV5-1
CASSFSGQPTNEQFF
TGCGCCAGCAGCTTTTCGGGACAGCCTACCAATGAGCAGTTCTTC
>TRBJ2-5|-|-|TRBV5-6
CASSLSGAGSLGETQYF
TGTGCCAGCAGCTTGTCGGGGGCCGGCAGTCTTGGGGAGACCCAGTACTTC
>TRBJ2-3|-|-|TRBV9
CASSVGWTDTQYF
TGTGCCAGCAGCGTAGGTTGGACAGATACGCAGTATTTT
>TRBJ2-5|TRBD2|-|TRBV7-6
CASSSLRGARGEETQYF
TGTGCCAGCAGCTCCCTTCGCGGGGCCCGGGGGGAAGAGACCCAGTACTTC
>TRBJ2-7|-|-|TRBV5-5
CASSLAGSYEQYF
TGTGCCAGCAGCTTGGCAGGATCCTACGAGCAGTACTTC